These 27 T cell receptor beta chains originate from one sample sequenced in a study of OX40 agonist ivuxolimab in advanced cancers. Profiling relied on immunoSEQ multiplex PCR, and the TCRdb table lists in-frame clones only, not all of them. The sample has fewer than 90,000 clones; almost 95% are singletons. The material was CD4+ or CD8+ T cells sorted from blood, obtained in a trial of the OX40 agonist ivuxolimab. All receptors come from an adult with an advanced solid tumor such as melanoma, head and neck, liver or kidney cancer.

CDR3 nucleotide sequence: TGTGCCAGCCAATCTTGGGGGGTAGGCTACACCTTC. Amino acid sequence: CASQSWGVGYTF. The chain carries TRBV5-6 and TRBJ1-2; TRBD1 is a possible D gene (5 bases). The CDR3 totals 12 residues. The V and J ends lost 7 bases and 8 bases respectively, with 15 bases between them. Per the germline V gene, CDR1 is SGHDT and CDR2 is YYEEEE.

This chain joins TRBV2 and TRBJ2-7; 7 bases are shared with TRBD2. The V gene end was trimmed by 6 bases and the J gene end by 3 bases; junction bases not matched to a gene: 8. This CDR3 contains 14 residues. Germline CDR1 is SNHLY and CDR2 is FYNNEI. CDR3 region: CASSPGRPGYEQYF. CDR3 coding DNA: TGTGCCAGCAGCCCCGGGAGGCCAGGCTACGAGCAGTACTTC.

The rearrangement links TRBV18 to TRBJ2-3, with D possibly matching TRBD2 (5 bases). The germline V gene has CDR1 KGHSH and CDR2 LQKENI. This CDR3 is 15 amino acids long. The V end was cut by 3 bases, the J end by 1 base, with 11 bases between. CDR3 loop: CASSPRAVGTDTQYF. The DNA of the CDR3 is TGTGCCAGCTCACCGAGGGCTGTGGGCACAGATACGCAGTATTTT.

The chain couples TRBV6-5 to TRBJ2-7; 8 nucleotides line up with TRBD2. CDR3 length: 13 amino acids. V trimming: 6 bases; J trimming: 7 bases; junction bases outside the gene matches: 8. Germline CDR1 MNHEY, CDR2 SVGAGI. The CDR3 nucleotides read TGTGCCAGCAGGAAGACTAGCGCTCGGGAGCAGTACTTC. Translation gives CASRKTSAREQYF.

This chain uses TRBV5-1 with TRBJ1-4; no firm D call. The CDR3 sequence is 13 residues long. V gave up 0 bases and J gave up 7 bases, with 7 bases separating them. Germline values: CDR1 SGHRS, CDR2 YFSETQ. In nucleotides, the CDR3 is TGCGCCAGCAGCTTGGTGGCCGGTGAAAAACTGTTTTTT. Amino acid sequence: CASSLVAGEKLFF.

The V call is TRBV27, the J call TRBJ2-1; 7 bases are a match to TRBD1. CDR3 size: 12 residues. CDR1 and CDR2 (germline): MNHEY, SMNVEV (reference sequence). V gave up 2 bases and J gave up 15 bases; unmatched junction bases: 7. The CDR3 DNA follows: TGTGCCAGCAGTTTACGACCGGGACAGCCGTTCTTC. It is translated as CASSLRPGQPFF.

The J gene is TRBJ1-2, the V gene TRBV7-2; the D is unclear. This CDR3 spans 13 amino acids. Between the trimmed V and J ends, which lost 1 base and 9 bases, there was a span of 12 bases. Germline lookup yields CDR1 SGHTA and CDR2 FQGNSA. The CDR3 spells CASSLGPQGSYTF. CDR3 nucleotides: TGTGCCAGCAGCTTAGGGCCCCAAGGGAGCTACACCTTC.

V usage is TRBV7-9 and J usage is TRBJ1-1; D gene uncertain. The germline gives CDR1 SEHNR, CDR2 FQNEAQ (reference sequence). The CDR3 is 14 residues long. Trimming left V 5 bases short and J 5 bases short, with 15 bases between. The CDR3 DNA reads as TGTGCCAGCAGCCCCTGGGAGTTGTTGACTGAAGCTTTCTTT. It specifies CASSPWELLTEAFF.

A single count supports this clone. The chain joins TRBV5-1 to TRBJ2-2; D tentatively reads TRBD1 or TRBD2 (5 bases each). The germline gives CDR1 SGHRS, CDR2 YFSETQ. CDR3 length equals 18 residues. V lost 5 bases and J lost 1, with 21 bases in between. This CDR3 reads CASSLVVPGTENTGELFF. DNA of the CDR3: TGCGCCAGCAGTTTAGTAGTTCCGGGGACGGAGAACACCGGGGAGCTGTTTTTT.

Comment on this clone: The junction differs from germline at one of its ends, possibly a read error. This rearrangement joins TRBV27 to TRBJ2-1, with 11 bases that match TRBD2. The germline CDR1 and CDR2 sequences are MNHEY and SMNVEV (reference sequence). The CDR3 has 15 amino acids. DNA for the CDR3: TGTGCCAGCAGTTTATCGCTAGCGGGAGGAATTAAAATGGTCTTC. Translating gives CASSLSLAGGIKMVF.

J is TRBJ2-7 and V is TRBV4-2, with TRBD1 matching over 8 bases. This CDR3 has 16 residues. With 0 bases clipped from V and 1 base from J, the junction kept 5 bases outside the gene matches. Germline-derived CDR1 and CDR2 are LGHNA and YNFKEQ. The CDR3 reads CASSQDLGQESYEQYF. Here the CDR3 DNA reads TGTGCCAGCAGCCAAGACTTGGGACAGGAGTCCTACGAGCAGTACTTC.

The chain links TRBV9 to TRBJ2-5; possible D gene TRBD1, 5 bases. The V end lost 0 bases, the J end lost 1 base, and 13 bases lay between the germline ends. The germline gives CDR1 SGDLS, CDR2 YYNGEE. This CDR3 contains 16 residues. This CDR3 is CASSVGSRAAQETQYF. The CDR3 DNA reads as TGTGCCAGCAGCGTAGGGTCCAGGGCAGCCCAAGAGACCCAGTACTTC.

The chain links TRBV5-1 to TRBJ2-2; D gene ambiguous. V lost 4 bases and J 1 base, leaving 5 bases between the germline ends. The CDR3 runs 13 residues. Germline V lookup: CDR1 SGHRS, CDR2 YFSETQ. CDR3 DNA sequence: TGCGCCAGCAGCCCGGGGAACACCGGGGAGCTGTTTTTT. As protein: CASSPGNTGELFF.

The chain employs TRBV28 and TRBJ1-5; unclear D gene. V was pared by 6 bases and J by 5 bases, with 5 bases between. This CDR3 comprises 11 residues. Germline loops: CDR1 MDHEN, CDR2 SYDVKM. The CDR3 sequence: CASSLYQPQHF. The CDR3 DNA sequence: TGTGCCAGCAGCCTTTATCAGCCCCAGCATTTT. Drawing the rest from reference TRBV28 and TRBJ1-5, the complete variable domain is DVKVTQSSRYLVKRTGEKVFLECVQDMDHENMFWYRQDPGLGLRLIYFSYDVKMKEKGDIPEGYSVSREKKERFSLILESASTNQTSMYLCASSLYQPQHFGDGTRLSIL.

This chain uses TRBV5-1 with TRBJ1-6; TRBD1 is a possible D gene (5 bases). CDR1 and CDR2 (germline): SGHRS, YFSETQ. The V and J ends lost 6 bases and 7 bases respectively, with 17 bases between them. The CDR3 runs 15 residues. The CDR3 DNA reads as TGCGCCAGCAACAAGCTTGGAGGGGAAAATTCACCCCTCCACTTT. It encodes CASNKLGGENSPLHF.

V usage is TRBV7-2 and J usage is TRBJ1-2; D not resolved. CDR1 is SGHTA, CDR2 FQGNSA, per germline. CDR3 length equals 13 residues. The germline V and J ends were trimmed by 3 bases and 7 bases, with 12 bases remaining between them. For the CDR3, the DNA is TGTGCCAGCAGCTTCATCTCAGGAGGTGGCTACACCTTC. This gives the protein CASSFISGGGYTF.

The rearrangement joins TRBV7-9 to TRBJ2-1, with D unclear. Trimming cost V 4 bases and J 7 bases, with 17 bases left between them. CDR1 and CDR2 from the germline V gene are SEHNR and FQNEAQ (reference sequence). The CDR3 is made up of 15 amino acids. CDR3 loop: CASSSSPAHGNEQFF. In DNA, the CDR3 is TGTGCCAGCAGCTCCAGCCCGGCCCACGGAAATGAGCAGTTCTTC.

This clone is a singleton in its sample. The V call is TRBV7-9, the J call TRBJ1-1, with D possibly TRBD1 on 5 matching bases. This CDR3 spans 17 amino acids. Trimming left V 5 bases short and J 0 bases short, with 19 bases between. Germline V gene data show CDR1 as SEHNR and CDR2 as FQNEAQ (reference sequence). This CDR3 is CASSPLGGAAMNTEAFF. In DNA, the CDR3 is TGTGCCAGCAGCCCCTTAGGAGGGGCAGCTATGAACACTGAAGCTTTCTTT.

The rearrangement joins TRBV2 to TRBJ1-1; 9 bases fit TRBD1. CDR3 size: 14 residues. Unmatched junction bases numbered 6, after V lost 7 bases and J lost 3 bases. Germline CDR1 SNHLY, CDR2 FYNNEI. CDR3 nucleotide sequence: TGTGCCAGCACCCGGACAGGGGCCCACACTGAAGCTTTCTTT. Translating it yields CASTRTGAHTEAFF.

This clone appeared once. The chain uses TRBV6-5 and TRBJ2-6, with D unclear. The CDR3 loop spans 14 amino acids. Trimming left V 4 bases short and J 2 bases short, with 6 bases between. Germline V gives CDR1 MNHEY, CDR2 SVGAGI. The CDR3 reads CASSLPTGANVLTF. CDR3 nucleotide sequence: TGTGCCAGCAGTTTACCCACTGGGGCCAACGTCCTGACTTTC.

CDR3 DNA sequence: TGTGCCAGCATCCCCGGGATGGGGCAGCCTGGGGGAGAAGCTTTCTTT. Its translation: CASIPGMGQPGGEAFF. The chain carries TRBV28 and TRBJ1-1, with a tentative D call TRBD1 (5 bases). V was trimmed by 7 bases and J by 8 bases, leaving 26 bases between them. This CDR3 is 16 amino acids long. Germline assignment: CDR1 MDHEN and CDR2 SYDVKM.

CDR3 bases: TGCGCCACCAAACCCGGGACTGGGGACTATGGCTACACCTTC. This sequence encodes CATKPGTGDYGYTF. This chain uses TRBV5-1 with TRBJ1-2, with a tentative D call TRBD1 (5 bases). The CDR3 runs 14 residues. Trimming stripped 9 bases from V and 3 bases from J, with 18 bases between. Germline CDR1 is SGHRS and CDR2 is YFSETQ.

The genes are TRBV27 and TRBJ1-2; weak D call: TRBD1 (6 bases). This CDR3 comprises 14 residues. CDR1 and CDR2 (germline): MNHEY, SMNVEV (reference sequence). Deletions cut 5 bases from V and 8 bases from J, with 18 bases between. CDR3 sequence (DNA): TGTGCCAGCAGTCTTACAGGGTGGGTTCCCGGCTACACCTTC. Translated: CASSLTGWVPGYTF.

The V gene is TRBV5-1, the J gene TRBJ2-1; no firm D call. V lost 0 bases and J lost 2, with 6 bases in between. This CDR3 is built from 14 residues. The germline V gene has CDR1 SGHRS and CDR2 YFSETQ. The CDR3 loop is CASSLEGTYNEQFF. For the CDR3, the DNA is TGCGCCAGCAGCTTGGAGGGTACCTACAATGAGCAGTTCTTC.

The chain recombines TRBV2 with TRBJ2-7; 7 positions agree with TRBD1. Germline V lookup: CDR1 SNHLY, CDR2 FYNNEI. This CDR3 comprises 14 residues. Trimming took 5 bases from V and 7 from J; bases not matched to a gene: 11. The CDR3 spells CASSLDRVAREQYF. For the CDR3, the DNA is TGTGCCAGCAGTCTCGACAGGGTAGCCCGGGAGCAGTACTTC.

The gene calls are TRBV5-6 and TRBJ2-5, with no clear D. Trimming took 0 bases from V and 3 from J, leaving 0 bases between them. The CDR3 contains 11 residues. From germline, CDR1 is SGHDT and CDR2 YYEEEE. For the CDR3, the DNA is TGTGCCAGCAGCTTGGAAGAGACCCAGTACTTC. As protein: CASSLEETQYF. Complete variable domain (other parts from reference TRBV5-6 and TRBJ2-5): DAGVTQSPTHLIKTRGQQVTLRCSPKSGHDTVSWYQQALGQGPQFIFQYYEEEERQRGNFPDRFSGHQFPNYSSELNVNALLLGDSALYLCASSLEETQYFGPGTRLLVL.

The rearrangement links TRBV5-4 to TRBJ2-5; 8 bases map to TRBD2. CDR1 and CDR2 from the germline V gene are SGHNT and YYREEE (reference sequence). The CDR3 covers 15 residues. Trimming took 4 bases from V and 5 from J; bases not matched to a gene: 10. The CDR3 DNA reads as TGTGCCAGCAGCCGGTCCGGGGGGGCGGTGGAGACCCAGTACTTC. This encodes CASSRSGGAVETQYF.